This T cell receptor beta chain was identified in a study of T cell responses to AZD1222 COVID-19 vaccine. General observations from the study: Reportedly, nearly half of unique spike TCRs recognized epitopes outside B.1.351/B.1.1.7 mutations. CD4 TCRs covered the whole spike, strongest at regions 160-218 and 743-854.

A remark on this clone: Its antigen is as yet unknown.

V was cut by 5 bases and J by 0 bases, with 12 bases left in between. CDR1 is SGHTA, CDR2 FQGTGA, per germline. The CDR3 extends over 15 amino acids. Sequencing was performed with immunoSEQ multiplex PCR; in TCRdb, only in-frame clones are kept and a portion is missing. The sample has about 130,000 clones, approximately 94% seen once. This chain links TRBV7-3 with TRBJ2-3; D is perhaps TRBD2 (5 bases). Sequences were derived from peripheral blood, sampled on day 0 of AZD1222 vaccination. This clonotype was obtained from an adult in good health. Written as DNA, the CDR3 is TGTGCCAGCAGCCAAGGGAGCCCTAGCACAGATACGCAGTATTTT. The encoded protein is CASSQGSPSTDTQYF.